The rows below give T cell receptor beta chains drawn from one sample of a study of blood T cell repertoires in COVID-19. The table came from immunoSEQ multiplex PCR; TCRdb's copy has only in-frame clones and leaves some out. The sample comprises 250,000 or so clones, 87% of which are singletons, and approximately 10% rests with the top ten. The sequencing input was PBMCs or T cells enriched from blood (not recorded which). These receptors came from a man aged 25-45 years who had recovered from COVID-19. Both conserved end residues are part of each CDR3. Each record gives: J gene, V gene, clone size, D gene, CDR3 protein, CDR3 DNA. A D gene is named only where the DNA matches it firmly. A clone size is listed for some rows: how often the clone was seen (once, few, many), or a class if it is expanded.

>TRBJ2-7|TRBV12-3/TRBV12-4|.|.
CASSTQTALEQYF
TGTGCCAGCAGTACCCAAACTGCCCTGGAGCAGTACTTC
>TRBJ1-3|TRBV19|.|.
CASSPQGTNGNTIYF
TGTGCCAGTAGTCCCCAGGGAACTAACGGAAACACCATATATTTT
>TRBJ2-7|TRBV30|.|TRBD2
CAWSAGGVSYEQYF
TGTGCCTGGAGTGCGGGGGGGGTTAGCTACGAGCAGTACTTC
>TRBJ2-3|TRBV6-2/TRBV6-3|.|TRBD2
CASRYSGGTTDTQYF
TGTGCCAGCAGGTACAGCGGGGGGACCACAGATACGCAGTATTTT
>TRBJ2-5|TRBV5-6|.|TRBD2
CASSLSGGAQETQYF
TGTGCCAGCAGCCTAAGCGGGGGGGCACAAGAGACCCAGTACTTC
>TRBJ2-1|TRBV5-1|few|.
CASSLAQGRDYNEQFF
TGCGCCAGCAGCTTGGCCCAGGGGAGGGACTACAATGAGCAGTTCTTC
>TRBJ2-1|TRBV6-1|.|.
CASSESVADSYNEQFF
TGTGCCAGCAGTGAAAGTGTAGCGGACTCCTACAATGAGCAGTTCTTC
>TRBJ2-7|TRBV18|.|.
CASSPFGQGLPEQYF
TGTGCCAGCTCACCATTTGGGCAGGGCTTGCCCGAGCAGTACTTC
>TRBJ1-5|TRBV25-1|many|.
CASSAQGNQPQHF
TGTGCCAGCAGTGCCCAGGGCAATCAGCCCCAGCATTTT
>TRBJ1-5|TRBV2|once|.
CASTLANSNQPQHF
TGTGCCAGCACCCTCGCGAATAGCAATCAGCCCCAGCATTTT
>TRBJ2-2|TRBV4-2|.|TRBD1
CASSQGQGVFRELFF
TGTGCCAGCAGCCAAGGACAGGGGGTATTTAGGGAGCTGTTTTTT
>TRBJ1-2|TRBV12-3/TRBV12-4|.|TRBD1
CASSLGQVNGYTF
TGTGCCAGCAGTTTGGGACAGGTCAATGGCTACACCTTC
>TRBJ1-5|TRBV9|.|.
CASSARDNNQPQHF
TGTGCCAGCAGCGCCCGGGACAATAATCAGCCCCAGCATTTT
>TRBJ2-2|TRBV5-1|.|TRBD2
CASRMSFDLAGDSTGELFF
TGCGCCAGCAGGATGAGTTTTGATTTAGCGGGAGATAGCACCGGGGAGCTGTTTTTT
>TRBJ1-1|TRBV12-5|.|TRBD1
CASAWDRGGEAFF
TGTGCTAGTGCTTGGGACAGGGGAGGTGAAGCTTTCTTT
>TRBJ2-2|TRBV19|.|.
CASTAVGSLQYTGELFF
TGTGCCAGTACCGCGGTCGGCAGTCTGCAATACACCGGGGAGCTGTTTTTT
>TRBJ2-2|TRBV29-1|.|TRBD2
CSVAGLAGVAGELFF
TGCAGCGTTGCGGGACTAGCGGGAGTGGCCGGGGAGCTGTTTTTT
>TRBJ1-5|TRBV10-2|once|TRBD1
CASSGQGAIQPQHF
TGCGCCAGCAGTGGACAGGGGGCGATTCAGCCCCAGCATTTT
>TRBJ1-1|TRBV4-2|.|.
CASSQAGDLLQTEAFF
TGTGCCAGCAGCCAAGCGGGGGACTTATTGCAAACCGAAGCTTTCTTT
>TRBJ1-5|TRBV3-1/TRBV3-2|.|TRBD1
CASSRTGGNQPQHF
TGTGCCAGCAGTCGGACAGGGGGTAATCAGCCCCAGCATTTT
>TRBJ2-1|TRBV5-1|once|.
CASSSTRWALDNEQFF
TGCGCCAGCAGCTCAACTAGGTGGGCTTTGGACAATGAGCAGTTCTTC
>TRBJ1-6|TRBV9|.|.
CASSLQGTPLHF
TGTGCCAGCAGCCTCCAGGGTACACCCCTCCACTTT
>TRBJ2-2|TRBV2|.|TRBD2
CASSERVAGVTGELFF
TGTGCCAGCAGTGAGAGGGTAGCGGGGGTCACCGGGGAGCTGTTTTTT
>TRBJ2-5|TRBV2|.|.
CASTPIGTGEQETQYF
TGTGCCAGCACCCCTATTGGAACAGGCGAACAAGAGACCCAGTACTTC
>TRBJ2-2|TRBV6-2/TRBV6-3|once|TRBD2
CASSLLAGGTGELFF
TGTGCCAGCAGCTTACTAGCGGGGGGTACCGGGGAGCTGTTTTTT
>TRBJ2-1|TRBV27|large|TRBD2
CASSSGLAGGTVVGQFF
TGTGCCAGCAGTTCCGGACTAGCGGGAGGGACGGTAGTAGGGCAGTTCTTC
>TRBJ2-3|TRBV5-1|.|TRBD2
CASSLELAIATQYF
TGCGCCAGCAGCTTAGAACTAGCGATAGCTACGCAGTATTTT
>TRBJ2-7|TRBV2|.|.
CASSDQGYEQYF
TGTGCCAGCAGTGACCAGGGATACGAGCAGTACTTC
>TRBJ1-4|TRBV19|.|TRBD1
CASSPGDRRREKLFF
TGTGCCAGTAGTCCAGGGGACAGGCGACGAGAAAAACTGTTTTTT
>TRBJ2-7|TRBV5-4|few|TRBD1
CASSLGAGGKYEQYF
TGTGCCAGCAGCTTGGGGGCAGGGGGAAAATACGAGCAGTACTTC
>TRBJ1-1|TRBV9|.|TRBD1
CASSPSRRTGFGNTEAFF
TGTGCCAGCAGCCCCTCAAGGAGGACAGGGTTTGGGAACACTGAAGCTTTCTTT
>TRBJ2-1|TRBV3-1/TRBV3-2|.|TRBD1
CASSQPTGPRQGYNEQFF
TGTGCCAGCAGCCAACCTACCGGACCGCGACAGGGCTACAATGAGCAGTTCTTC
>TRBJ1-4|TRBV11-2|.|TRBD1
CASSFDRGGEKLFF
TGTGCCAGCAGCTTTGACAGGGGGGGAGAAAAACTGTTTTTT
>TRBJ2-2|TRBV28|.|.
CASSSRRGNTGELFF
TGTGCCAGCAGCTCGAGGCGGGGGAACACCGGGGAGCTGTTTTTT
>TRBJ2-5|TRBV2|.|.
CASKEGTPQETQYF
TGTGCCAGCAAGGAAGGGACTCCCCAAGAGACCCAGTACTTC
>TRBJ1-6|TRBV30|once|.
CAWRAYNSPLHF
TGTGCCTGGCGGGCCTATAATTCACCCCTCCACTTT
>TRBJ1-5|TRBV19|.|TRBD1
CASSIMAGGAYQPQHF
TGTGCCAGTAGTATAATGGCAGGGGGAGCGTATCAGCCCCAGCATTTT
>TRBJ2-7|TRBV27|.|TRBD2
CASSSAGTTNYEQYF
TGTGCCAGCAGTTCCGCCGGGACTACAAACTACGAGCAGTACTTC
>TRBJ2-4|TRBV5-6|once|TRBD1
CASSLTGTGLGNIQYF
TGTGCCAGCAGCTTGACCGGGACAGGGCTTGGGAACATTCAGTACTTC
>TRBJ2-1|TRBV25-1|.|TRBD1
CASSRTGSYNEQFF
TGTGCCAGCAGTAGGACAGGTTCGTACAATGAGCAGTTCTTC
>TRBJ2-7|TRBV7-9|.|.
CASRGQQSSYEQYF
TGTGCCAGCAGGGGACAACAGAGCTCCTACGAGCAGTACTTC
>TRBJ1-3|TRBV5-6|.|TRBD1
CASSLEDREKAGNTIYF
TGTGCCAGCAGCTTGGAGGACAGGGAAAAGGCTGGAAACACCATATATTTT
>TRBJ1-3|TRBV19|.|TRBD1
CASSTGQVANTIYF
TGTGCCAGTAGTACCGGACAGGTGGCGAACACCATATATTTT
>TRBJ2-3|TRBV18|.|.
CASSPVGGPQPSDTQYF
TGTGCCAGCTCCCCGGTAGGCGGCCCACAACCATCAGATACGCAGTATTTT
>TRBJ2-1|TRBV28|.|TRBD2
CASSLSSGRAPNEQFF
TGTGCCAGCAGTTTAAGTAGCGGGAGGGCCCCAAATGAGCAGTTCTTC
>TRBJ2-2|TRBV12-2|once|.
CASRPRLAGVDTGELFF
TGTGCAAGTCGCCCGAGGTTGGCGGGAGTGGACACCGGGGAGCTGTTTTTT
>TRBJ2-1|TRBV29-1|.|TRBD2
CSVVAGGGRRQFF
TGCAGCGTGGTAGCGGGAGGGGGACGGCGGCAGTTCTTC
>TRBJ1-4|TRBV4-3|.|TRBD1
CASSLGTGYEKLFF
TGCGCCAGCAGCCTCGGGACAGGGTATGAAAAACTGTTTTTT
>TRBJ1-1|TRBV7-2|once|.
CASSLAQAGSTEAFF
TGTGCCAGCAGCTTAGCGCAAGCAGGAAGCACTGAAGCTTTCTTT